The 30 T cell receptor beta chains below were found in one sample sequenced in a study of cytomegalovirus exposure and HLA in healthy donors. The PCR ran on 60 Vbeta and 13 Jbeta primers. Profiled with immunoSEQ multiplex PCR; TCRdb holds only in-frame clones, not every one. The table records 150,000 to 200,000 clones, under 85% of them present only once. The source material was PBMCs. The receptors derive from a female donor in good health and CMV-seronegative.

This chain joins TRBV27 and TRBJ2-3, with D maybe TRBD2 (6 bases). Germline lookup yields CDR1 MNHEY and CDR2 SMNVEV (reference sequence). The CDR3 sequence is 16 residues long. V was trimmed by 2 bases and J by 3 bases, leaving 15 bases between them. The CDR3 loop is CASSLIAGFLTDTQYF. The DNA of the CDR3 is TGTGCCAGCAGTTTAATCGCGGGGTTTTTGACAGATACGCAGTATTTT.

The rearrangement links TRBV5-1 to TRBJ2-2; 9 bases agree with TRBD1. The CDR3 has 17 residues. Trimming at V came to 0 bases and at J to 6 bases, leaving 9 bases not matched to a gene. Germline loops: CDR1 SGHRS, CDR2 YFSETQ. The CDR3 region is CASSLDPGTGSAGELFF. CDR3 bases: TGCGCCAGCAGCTTGGACCCCGGGACAGGGTCTGCCGGGGAGCTGTTTTTT. The whole variable domain, remainder taken from reference TRBV5-1 and TRBJ2-2, is KAGVTQTPRYLIKTRGQQVTLSCSPISGHRSVSWYQQTPGQGLQFLFEYFSETQRNKGNFPGRFSGRQFSNSRSEMNVSTLELGDSALYLCASSLDPGTGSAGELFFGEGSRLTVL.

The CDR3 spells CASSVGLADSYEQYF. The CDR3 nucleotides are TGTGCCAGCAGCGTAGGACTAGCGGATTCCTACGAGCAGTACTTC. The J gene is TRBJ2-7, the V gene TRBV9; TRBD2 aligns across 9 bases. CDR3 length equals 15 residues. In germline, CDR1 is SGDLS, CDR2 YYNGEE. V lost 0 bases to trimming and J lost 1 base; unmatched junction nucleotides: 2.

CDR3 in DNA: TGTGCCAGCAGCTTAAGTGTAGAAGAGACCCAGTACTTC. Translating gives CASSLSVEETQYF. This chain connects TRBV7-9 to TRBJ2-5; D is unclear. The CDR3 is made up of 13 amino acids. Germline loops: CDR1 SEHNR, CDR2 FQNEAQ (reference sequence). V was pared by 2 bases and J by 3 bases, with 7 bases between.

The rearrangement uses TRBV28 and TRBJ2-7; 9 positions match TRBD2. The germline V gene has CDR1 MDHEN and CDR2 SYDVKM. The CDR3 spans 14 residues. V was clipped by 3 bases and J by 6 bases; unmatched bases: 6. In DNA form, the CDR3 reads TGTGCCAGCAGTTTCCCGCGGGAGGGGCTCGAGCAGTACTTC. Translation: CASSFPREGLEQYF. The full variable domain, its missing parts supplied by reference TRBV28 and TRBJ2-7, is DVKVTQSSRYLVKRTGEKVFLECVQDMDHENMFWYRQDPGLGLRLIYFSYDVKMKEKGDIPEGYSVSREKKERFSLILESASTNQTSMYLCASSFPREGLEQYFGPGTRLTVT.

This chain's CDR3 is CASSLGAGGLYEQYF. The CDR3 DNA sequence: TGTGCCAGCAGCCTGGGGGCGGGGGGCCTCTACGAGCAGTACTTC. This chain connects TRBV7-2 to TRBJ2-7; 8 positions agree with TRBD2. Germline CDR1 and CDR2: SGHTA and FQGNSA. The CDR3 is 15 amino acids. The V and J ends lost 5 bases and 3 bases, in that order; junction bases with no gene match: 9.

The genes are TRBV18 and TRBJ1-2; 7 bases align to TRBD1. Germline V CDR1 and CDR2: KGHSH, LQKENI. This CDR3 region has 16 residues. After removal of 1 base from V and 2 bases from J, the junction contained 7 bases not matched to a gene. The CDR3 spells CASSPLDRVQNYGYTF. The CDR3 nucleotides are TGTGCCAGCTCACCACTCGACAGGGTTCAGAACTATGGCTACACCTTC.

This clone has only a few counts. The chain couples TRBV6-5 to TRBJ1-1, with TRBD1 matching 8 bases. The junction had 4 bases not matched to a gene; V was cut back by 4 bases and J by 0 bases. Germline CDR1 MNHEY, CDR2 SVGAGI. CDR3 length: 15 residues. The CDR3 loop reads CASSSGQGVNTEAFF. The CDR3 DNA is TGTGCCAGCAGTTCTGGACAGGGAGTGAACACTGAAGCTTTCTTT.

V and J are TRBV28 and TRBJ1-6, with D perhaps TRBD1 (5 bases). Between the trimmed V and J ends, which lost 4 bases and 4 bases, there was a span of 8 bases. Germline CDR1 is MDHEN and CDR2 is SYDVKM. This CDR3 comprises 14 residues. The CDR3 DNA reads as TGTGCCAGCAGTTCCGGACAATATAATTCACCCCTCCACTTT. Translation gives CASSSGQYNSPLHF.

This clone was observed a handful of times. The chain recombines TRBV7-9 with TRBJ1-1, with D maybe TRBD1 (6 bases). This CDR3 comprises 15 residues. V dropped 6 bases and J dropped 5 bases, with 19 bases sitting between them. The germline CDR1 and CDR2 sequences are SEHNR and FQNEAQ (reference sequence). The CDR3 nucleotides are TGTGCCAGCAGTACCCTTGAGGGGGACATGACTGAAGCTTTCTTT. Translating gives CASSTLEGDMTEAFF. Variable domain in full (rest from reference TRBV7-9 and TRBJ1-1): DTGVSQNPRHKITKRGQNVTFRCDPISEHNRLYWYRQTLGQGPEFLTYFQNEAQLEKSRLLSDRFSAERPKGSFSTLEIQRTEQGDSAMYLCASSTLEGDMTEAFFGQGTRLTVV.

This chain joins TRBV5-4 and TRBJ2-5; TRBD1 agrees at 10 bases. J lost 4 bases, V lost 5 bases, and 5 bases had no gene match. The V gene's germline CDR1 is SGHNT and CDR2 YYREEE (reference sequence). This CDR3 region has 14 residues. The DNA for the CDR3 is TGTGCCAGCAGTAAGGGACAGGGGACAGAGACCCAGTACTTC. This codes for CASSKGQGTETQYF. The full variable domain, rest sourced from reference TRBV5-4 and TRBJ2-5, is ETGVTQSPTHLIKTRGQQVTLRCSSQSGHNTVSWYQQALGQGPQFIFQYYREEENGRGNFPPRFSGLQFPNYSSELNVNALELDDSALYLCASSKGQGTETQYFGPGTRLLVL.

This clone has just a few counts. This chain connects TRBV10-3 to TRBJ2-3; D unresolved. V was shortened by 2 bases and J by 0 bases, with 3 bases between the two germline ends. The germline CDR1 and CDR2 sequences are ENHRY and SYGVKD. The CDR3 has 13 residues. CDR3 amino acids: CAISEPSTDTQYF. The CDR3 bases are TGTGCCATCAGTGAGCCTAGCACAGATACGCAGTATTTT.

The rearrangement links TRBV20-1 to TRBJ1-1; TRBD1 is a possible D gene (6 bases). This CDR3 region has 11 residues. Trimming took 6 bases from V and 3 from J, leaving 8 bases between them. From germline, CDR1 is DFQATT and CDR2 SNEGSKA (reference sequence). CDR3 sequence (DNA): TGCAGTGCGGGACACTACACTGAAGCTTTCTTT. Translating gives CSAGHYTEAFF.

The chain joins TRBV21-1 to TRBJ1-2; the D segment call TRBD1 is taken from the table without a DNA check. TRBV21-1 is termed a pseudogene. CDR3 size: 18 residues. For the CDR3, the DNA is TGTGCCAGCAGCAATAGATTGAGGGTCAGGGGGCGGGAGAACGGCTACACCTTC. Protein sequence: CASSNRLRVRGRENGYTF.

The rearrangement uses TRBV9 and TRBJ1-1; TRBD1 agrees at 11 bases. The CDR3 contains 14 residues. Germline V gene data show CDR1 as SGDLS and CDR2 as YYNGEE. After removal of 3 bases from V and 5 bases from J, the junction contained 3 bases not matched to a gene. For the CDR3, the DNA is TGTGCCAGCAGCGCGGGGACAGGGGGTACTGAAGCTTTCTTT. Translating it yields CASSAGTGGTEAFF.

This clone was detected once. V gene TRBV7-2 combines with J gene TRBJ2-1; 11 bases map to TRBD2. The CDR3 spans 15 residues. Germline V gene sequence: CDR1 SGHTA, CDR2 FQGNSA. V trimming: 4 bases; J trimming: 6 bases; junction bases outside the gene matches: 5. The CDR3 DNA reads TGTGCCAGCAGCTGGCCGGGACTAGCGGTCAATGAGCAGTTCTTC. It encodes CASSWPGLAVNEQFF.

CDR3 loop: CASSPRLAGGIYNEQFF. The CDR3 DNA reads TGTGCCAGCAGCCCCCGACTAGCGGGAGGGATATACAATGAGCAGTTCTTC. The chain recombines TRBV9 with TRBJ2-1, with 14 bases aligning to TRBD2. V shed 4 bases and J 4 bases; nucleotides not matched to a gene: 7. This CDR3 spans 17 amino acids. CDR1 is SGDLS, CDR2 YYNGEE, per germline.

The V call is TRBV14, the J call TRBJ2-7; maybe TRBD1 (6 bases). The CDR3 runs 15 residues. Germline V lookup: CDR1 SGHDN, CDR2 FVKESK. V lost 0 bases to trimming and J lost 2 bases, with 11 bases between them. CDR3 sequence (DNA): TGTGCCAGCAGCCAAGAGCCCGGACAGACCTACGAGCAGTACTTC. This sequence encodes CASSQEPGQTYEQYF.

This chain uses TRBV28 with TRBJ1-5; 10 nucleotides agree with TRBD1. Germline CDR1 is MDHEN and CDR2 is SYDVKM. CDR3 length: 21 residues. Germline trimming cut 3 bases from V and 4 bases from J; bases unmatched to any gene: 21. This chain's CDR3 is CASSFRKTGTGERSLNQPQHF. DNA for the CDR3: TGTGCCAGCAGTTTCCGCAAAACCGGGACAGGGGAACGGTCCCTTAATCAGCCCCAGCATTTT.

This sequence joins TRBV5-1 and TRBJ2-7; 8 bases agree with TRBD2. Per germline, CDR1 SGHRS and CDR2 YFSETQ. Trimming cost V 4 bases and J 3 bases; bases outside gene matches: 6. There are 14 residues in the CDR3. The CDR3 region is CASSPPLAGYEQYF. The CDR3 DNA reads as TGCGCCAGCAGCCCCCCGCTAGCGGGCTACGAGCAGTACTTC.

The CDR3 sequence is CASSLQGRHEKLFF. CDR3 bases: TGTGCCAGCAGCTTACAGGGTCGACATGAAAAACTGTTTTTT. The V and J genes are TRBV7-9 and TRBJ1-4, with D perhaps TRBD1 (5 bases). Germline CDR1 SEHNR, CDR2 FQNEAQ (reference sequence). V gave up 2 bases and J gave up 6 bases, with 10 bases separating them. The CDR3 is 14 amino acids.

The chain has TRBV5-4 and TRBJ2-5, with 10 bases that match TRBD2. Germline CDR1 SGHNT, CDR2 YYREEE (reference sequence). This CDR3 is 16 amino acids long. Trimming cost V 1 base and J 8 bases; bases outside gene matches: 11. DNA of the CDR3: TGTGCCAGCAGCTTGCCGGCTAGCGGGGGACTCCGTACCCAGTACTTC. Translated, it gives CASSLPASGGLRTQYF.

The J gene is TRBJ2-3, the V gene TRBV5-1; 9 nucleotides agree with TRBD2. CDR1 and CDR2 from the germline V gene are SGHRS and YFSETQ. This CDR3 spans 15 amino acids. The V and J ends lost 3 bases and 4 bases, in that order; junction bases with no gene match: 6. CDR3 loop: CASSSGGGGPDTQYF. The CDR3 bases are TGCGCCAGCAGCTCTGGCGGGGGGGGCCCAGATACGCAGTATTTT.

Only a few counts were recorded for this clone. This chain links TRBV4-3 with TRBJ2-2, with a weak D call TRBD2 (7 bases). The V gene lost 0 bases and the J gene lost 8 bases, with 13 bases spanning the gap. The length of the CDR3 is 15 residues. Germline-derived CDR1 and CDR2 are LGHNA and YSLEER. The CDR3 sequence: CASSQERGGAGELFF. The CDR3 DNA reads TGCGCCAGCAGCCAAGAAAGGGGGGGAGCTGGGGAGCTGTTTTTT.

The genes are TRBV14 and TRBJ2-4; D ambiguous. The CDR3 runs to 15 residues. Germline V gene sequence: CDR1 SGHDN, CDR2 FVKESK. With 1 base removed from V and 0 bases from J, the gap between germline ends came to 7 bases. The CDR3 coding sequence is TGTGCCAGCAGCCAAGTTCCCTTAGCCAAAAACATTCAGTACTTC. It is translated as CASSQVPLAKNIQYF.

This clone has just a few counts. The rearrangement uses TRBV28 and TRBJ1-5, with D possibly TRBD1 on 6 matching bases. Germline loops: CDR1 MDHEN, CDR2 SYDVKM. Trimming shortened V by 8 bases and J by 3 bases, and 11 bases separated the two germline ends. The CDR3 totals 13 residues. For the CDR3, the DNA is TGTGCCAGCGCGGACAGAGACAATCAGCCCCAGCATTTT. This sequence encodes CASADRDNQPQHF.

V usage is TRBV7-2 and J usage is TRBJ1-5; D gene ambiguous. The germline V and J ends were trimmed by 5 bases and 10 bases, with 15 bases remaining between them. Germline CDR1 is SGHTA and CDR2 is FQGNSA. This CDR3 is built from 13 residues. The CDR3 DNA reads as TGTGCCAGCAGCACGGGTTTATCAAAACCCCAGCATTTT. Protein product: CASSTGLSKPQHF.

The chain has TRBV15 and TRBJ2-5, with D hard to call. This CDR3 spans 14 amino acids. Germline CDR1 is LNHNV and CDR2 is YYDKDF (reference sequence). V lost 0 bases, J lost 0 bases, and 5 bases lay in between. CDR3: CATSRDRYQETQYF. DNA for the CDR3: TGTGCCACCAGCAGAGACCGGTACCAAGAGACCCAGTACTTC. Full variable domain (outside the CDR3, taken from reference TRBV15 and TRBJ2-5): DAMVIQNPRYQVTQFGKPVTLSCSQTLNHNVMYWYQQKSSQAPKLLFHYYDKDFNNEADTPDNFQSRRPNTSFCFLDIRSPGLGDTAMYLCATSRDRYQETQYFGPGTRLLVL.

The chain carries TRBV11-2 and TRBJ2-7, with TRBD2 matching 13 bases. The V gene end was trimmed by 1 base and the J gene end by 7 bases; junction bases not matched to a gene: 10. The CDR3 totals 17 residues. Germline CDR1 is SGHAT and CDR2 is FQNNGV. CDR3 DNA: TGTGCCAGCAGCTTAGCCCGACGACTAGCGGGGGGTAGAGAGCAGTACTTC. It encodes CASSLARRLAGGREQYF.

V is TRBV7-9 and J is TRBJ2-7, with D possibly being TRBD2 (7 bases). This CDR3 is built from 14 residues. Trimming pared 5 bases from V and 5 bases from J, leaving 16 bases between. The germline V gene has CDR1 SEHNR and CDR2 FQNEAQ (reference sequence). CDR3: CASSQGGAYDEQYF. CDR3 DNA sequence: TGTGCCAGCAGCCAAGGGGGGGCCTACGACGAGCAGTACTTC.